This T cell receptor (beta chain) was observed in a study of CD8 T cells in ankylosing spondylitis. Points from the study as a whole: Clones linked to disease, bearing a CD8+ phenotype, were relatively rare in peripheral blood. The study looked at matched synovial fluid samples from ankylosing spondylitis patients. Disease-linked clones were reported to be significantly enriched there. A motif in TCR beta, a set of eight highly homologous variants, appeared characteristic of ankylosing spondylitis blood.

In regard to this clonotype: Its antigen is not known.

TCRdb reprocessed the 5' RACE reads via MiXCR and lists one record per CDR3 protein. This table has a few hundred thousand distinct CDR3 sequences, roughly 13% appearing once. Germline V gene sequence: CDR1 MGHRA, CDR2 YSYEKL. Trimming shortened V by 4 bases and J by 0 bases, and 16 bases separated the two germline ends. CDR3 length: 17 amino acids. Sequencing was performed on blood, either unsorted or a sorted T cell fraction (not recorded which). The clonotype was recovered from a male donor with ankylosing spondylitis. This rearrangement joins TRBV4-1 to TRBJ2-1; weak D call: TRBD2 (6 bases). The CDR3 protein is CASSPPSGRSSYNEQFF. The CDR3 DNA is TGCGCCAGCAGCCCTCCGTCCGGGAGAAGCTCCTACAATGAGCAGTTCTTC.